This entry lists 22 T cell receptor beta chains sequenced from one sample in a study of blood T cell repertoires in COVID-19. Assay used: immunoSEQ multiplex PCR; TCRdb lists only in-frame clones, some missing. This sample has about 56,000 clones, with roughly 89% found just once. Specimen: peripheral blood. The receptors originated from a woman between 55 and 75 years old with COVID-19, enrolled during active disease.

This clone was detected only a few times. The rearrangement links TRBV3-1 (or the pseudogene TRBV3-2) to TRBJ2-2, with no clear D. With 1 base removed from V and 7 bases from J, the gap between germline ends came to 4 bases. Germline CDR1 and CDR2: LGHDT and YNNKEL (reference sequence). The length of the CDR3 is 12 residues. CDR3 coding DNA: TGTGCCAGCAGCCAAGTATACGGGGAGCTGTTTTTT. Its translation: CASSQVYGELFF.

The chain is built from TRBV7-9 and TRBJ1-2; 9 bases are a match to TRBD1. CDR1 is SEHNR and CDR2 is FQNEAQ in the germline V gene (reference sequence). With 8 bases clipped from V and 7 bases from J, the junction kept 11 bases outside the gene matches. CDR3 length equals 14 residues. The CDR3 sequence: CASLMLQGASGYTF. For the CDR3, the DNA is TGTGCCAGCCTGATGCTACAGGGGGCTAGTGGCTACACCTTC.

In this sample, this clone turned up once. This chain uses TRBV3-1 (or the pseudogene TRBV3-2) with TRBJ1-5; D is perhaps TRBD1 (5 bases). Germline V gives CDR1 LGHDT, CDR2 YNNKEL (reference sequence). This CDR3 contains 13 residues. V was cut by 2 bases and J by 5 bases, with 7 bases left in between. The chain's CDR3 is CASSQQGYQPQHF. The CDR3 DNA reads as TGTGCCAGCAGCCAACAGGGATATCAGCCCCAGCATTTT.

The J gene is TRBJ2-7, the V gene TRBV24-1, with 14 bases matching TRBD2. V was clipped by 4 bases and J by 5 bases; unmatched bases: 3. Germline assignment: CDR1 KGHDR and CDR2 SFDVKD. The CDR3 length is 15 residues. The CDR3 coding sequence is TGTGCCACCAGTGAGGGACTAGCGGGAGCCCACGAGCAGTACTTC. Translating gives CATSEGLAGAHEQYF.

V usage is TRBV28 and J usage is TRBJ1-1; D is perhaps TRBD1 (6 bases). Trimming removed 2 bases at V and 3 bases at J, with 10 bases between. Germline CDR1 and CDR2: MDHEN and SYDVKM. The CDR3 has 14 residues. The CDR3 region is CASSLGRGDTEAFF. CDR3 nucleotide sequence: TGTGCCAGCAGTTTAGGCAGGGGAGACACTGAAGCTTTCTTT.

The gene calls are TRBV12-3 or TRBV12-4 and TRBJ2-2; D ambiguous. The CDR3 extends over 12 amino acids. V dropped 2 bases and J dropped 7 bases, with 5 bases sitting between them. The CDR3 coding sequence is TGTGCCAGCAGTTTAATCGTCGGGGAGCTGTTTTTT. This sequence encodes CASSLIVGELFF.

The V gene is TRBV10-3, the J gene TRBJ1-5, with a tentative D call TRBD1 (5 bases). CDR3 length: 14 amino acids. V shed 8 bases and J shed 6 bases, with 17 bases lying between them. Germline CDR1 ENHRY, CDR2 SYGVKD. The CDR3 region has the DNA TGTGCCATCTCGGGGGACCCGGGATTTCAGCCCCAGCATTTT. Its protein product is CAISGDPGFQPQHF.

This rearrangement joins TRBV25-1 to TRBJ2-7, with D possibly TRBD1 on 5 matching bases. Trimming left V 8 bases short and J 3 bases short, with 23 bases between. Germline CDR1 and CDR2: MGHDK and SYGVNS. This CDR3 is built from 16 residues. The CDR3 loop is CASPVGSQELLYEQYF. CDR3 nucleotide sequence: TGTGCCAGCCCGGTCGGATCACAGGAGCTCCTCTACGAGCAGTACTTC.

In the case of this clone: Other DNA sequences in the sample encode the same CDR3. This chain links TRBV4-3 with TRBJ1-1, with D hard to call. Germline CDR1 is LGHNA and CDR2 is YSLEER. V lost 0 bases and J lost 1, with 9 bases in between. This CDR3 comprises 15 residues. The CDR3 DNA is TGCGCCAGCAGCCAAGATAGCATCTCGAACACTGAAGCTTTCTTT. It yields the protein CASSQDSISNTEAFF.

The V gene is TRBV5-1, the J gene TRBJ2-7, with D perhaps matching TRBD1 (7 bases). CDR1 SGHRS and CDR2 YFSETQ come from the germline V gene. The V and J ends lost 4 bases and 7 bases respectively, with 15 bases between them. CDR3 length: 13 amino acids. In nucleotides, the CDR3 is TGCGCCAGCAGCGATTCACCAGGGGGGGAGCAGTACTTC. As protein: CASSDSPGGEQYF.

The rearrangement links TRBV10-3 to TRBJ1-4; no reliable D call. V lost 0 bases and J 8 bases, leaving 4 bases between the germline ends. This CDR3 has 12 residues. Germline V gives CDR1 ENHRY, CDR2 SYGVKD. This CDR3 reads CAISESREKLFF. The CDR3 DNA sequence: TGTGCCATCAGTGAGTCGAGAGAAAAACTGTTTTTT.

This clone was observed a few times. The chain joins TRBV28 to TRBJ2-1; tentative D call: TRBD2 (6 bases). Germline CDR1 and CDR2: MDHEN and SYDVKM. Trimming pared 2 bases from V and 15 bases from J, leaving 17 bases between. The CDR3 totals 13 residues. As DNA, the CDR3 is TGTGCCAGCAGTTTACGAGGGACTTATCGGCCGTTCTTC. This gives the protein CASSLRGTYRPFF. Full variable domain (rest looked up from reference TRBV28 and TRBJ2-1): DVKVTQSSRYLVKRTGEKVFLECVQDMDHENMFWYRQDPGLGLRLIYFSYDVKMKEKGDIPEGYSVSREKKERFSLILESASTNQTSMYLCASSLRGTYRPFFGPGTRLTVL.

The V gene is TRBV2, the J gene TRBJ2-7; D perhaps matches TRBD1 (5 bases). The CDR3 contains 15 residues. The V end was cut by 6 bases, the J end by 5 bases, with 20 bases between. CDR1 is SNHLY and CDR2 is FYNNEI in the germline V gene. As DNA, the CDR3 is TGTGCCAGCAGCTCCTCCGGGCCCTACAGGAACGAGCAGTACTTC. Translating gives CASSSSGPYRNEQYF.

The chain has TRBV2 and TRBJ1-6; D gene unclear. The CDR3 sequence is 15 residues long. CDR1 SNHLY and CDR2 FYNNEI come from the germline V gene. V dropped 6 bases and J dropped 4 bases, with 13 bases sitting between them. In DNA form, the CDR3 reads TGTGCCAGCAGGACTCTCGGAGTATATAATTCACCCCTCCACTTT. Encoded protein: CASRTLGVYNSPLHF.

The CDR3 spells CASSQEGVWDRGLNSARMNEQYF. Written as DNA, the CDR3 is TGTGCCAGCAGCCAAGAGGGCGTCTGGGACAGGGGGCTCAACTCCGCACGAATGAACGAGCAGTACTTC. J is TRBJ2-7 and V is TRBV3-1 (or the pseudogene TRBV3-2); 12 bases are a match to TRBD1. Germline CDR1 is LGHDT and CDR2 is YNNKEL (reference sequence). CDR3 length equals 23 residues. Losses at the gene ends were 0 bases for V and 5 bases for J; bases not matched to a gene: 26.

The gene calls are TRBV10-2 and TRBJ1-5; D might be TRBD1 (6 bases). V was shortened by 3 bases and J by 0 bases, with 6 bases between the two germline ends. In germline, CDR1 is WSHSY, CDR2 SAAADI. This CDR3 is 14 amino acids long. This CDR3 reads CASSEQGSNQPQHF. In nucleotides, the CDR3 is TGCGCCAGCAGTGAACAGGGTAGCAATCAGCCCCAGCATTTT.

V gene TRBV18 combines with J gene TRBJ2-3, with 9 bases identical to TRBD2. The ends lost 6 bases at V and 4 bases at J; junction bases unmatched: 5. Germline V CDR1 and CDR2: KGHSH, LQKENI. The CDR3 is made up of 14 amino acids. Here the CDR3 DNA reads TGTGCCAGCTCGCCGACTAGCGGAGCAGATACGCAGTATTTT. Protein sequence: CASSPTSGADTQYF.

The chain has TRBV19 and TRBJ1-1; weak D call: TRBD1 (6 bases). Trimming cost V 3 bases and J 10 bases, with 15 bases left between them. The CDR3 is made up of 13 amino acids. The germline gives CDR1 LNHDA, CDR2 SQIVND (reference sequence). CDR3 in amino acids: CASSIRDTRGAFF. CDR3 nucleotide sequence: TGTGCCAGTAGTATCCGGGACACCCGAGGAGCTTTCTTT.

V usage is TRBV6-5 and J usage is TRBJ2-7, with TRBD1 matching 8 bases. V dropped 6 bases and J dropped 1; count of bases not matched to a gene: 5. Germline CDR1 and CDR2: MNHEY and SVGAGI. This CDR3 is 14 amino acids long. The CDR3 is CASRMGDRSYEQYF. In DNA, the CDR3 is TGTGCCAGCAGGATGGGGGACAGGTCCTACGAGCAGTACTTC.

This clone has a single count. The chain recombines TRBV5-1 with TRBJ2-3, with TRBD2 identical over 12 bases. This CDR3 has 17 residues. V was pared by 3 bases and J by 0 bases, with 5 bases of the junction left unmatched. The germline V gene encodes CDR1 SGHRS and CDR2 YFSETQ. The CDR3 nucleotides are TGCGCCAGCAGCTCGCTAACTAGCGGGGGGAGCACAGATACGCAGTATTTT. It specifies CASSSLTSGGSTDTQYF.

This chain joins TRBV7-9 and TRBJ1-1, with D hard to call. V lost 3 bases and J 0 bases, leaving 8 bases between the germline ends. The germline V gene has CDR1 SEHNR and CDR2 FQNEAQ (reference sequence). The CDR3 is 14 residues long. In DNA form, the CDR3 reads TGTGCCAGCAGCTTGCAGGAACTGAACACTGAAGCTTTCTTT. Translation gives CASSLQELNTEAFF.

This clone came up a few times. This sequence joins TRBV30 and TRBJ1-1; D ambiguous. The CDR3 is 13 residues long. V lost 5 bases and J lost 0, with 10 bases in between. Germline CDR1 is GTSNPN and CDR2 is SVGIG (reference sequence). The CDR3 loop is CAWGQSMNTEAFF. The CDR3 DNA follows: TGTGCCTGGGGCCAGTCGATGAACACTGAAGCTTTCTTT.